This T cell receptor (beta chain) was documented in a study of blood T cells in healthy people across ages. At the level of the study: Roughly one uniquely barcoded beta molecule per two T cells was captured.

This clonotype was counted a few times. What it binds is unknown. The study's findings and limits: TCR beta diversity correlated strongly with naive T cell percentage. Investigators viewed diversity estimates from one million T cells as underestimates, the study reported.

The authors ran a second PCR of about 7 to 12 cycles using a sample-barcoded 5' primer and a J-beta primer mix. Each sample yielded at least 3 million CDR3-containing paired-end reads. Via MiXCR, TCRdb re-called the 5' RACE reads, giving one row per CDR3 protein. The sample holds hundreds of thousands of distinct CDR3 sequences, about 56% seen once. This CDR3 is built from 15 residues. From germline, CDR1 is ENHRY and CDR2 SYGVKD. This receptor was identified in a man between 35 and 55 years old in good health. Sequencing input: blood. The chain combines TRBV10-3 with TRBJ2-7; the D gene is possibly TRBD2 (6 bases). The DNA end lines up better with TRBJ2-5; the J call may be wrong. The CDR3 spells CAISGRAGAQETQYF. The CDR3 region has the DNA TGTGCCATCAGTGGAAGAGCGGGTGCACAAGAGACCCAGTACTTC.